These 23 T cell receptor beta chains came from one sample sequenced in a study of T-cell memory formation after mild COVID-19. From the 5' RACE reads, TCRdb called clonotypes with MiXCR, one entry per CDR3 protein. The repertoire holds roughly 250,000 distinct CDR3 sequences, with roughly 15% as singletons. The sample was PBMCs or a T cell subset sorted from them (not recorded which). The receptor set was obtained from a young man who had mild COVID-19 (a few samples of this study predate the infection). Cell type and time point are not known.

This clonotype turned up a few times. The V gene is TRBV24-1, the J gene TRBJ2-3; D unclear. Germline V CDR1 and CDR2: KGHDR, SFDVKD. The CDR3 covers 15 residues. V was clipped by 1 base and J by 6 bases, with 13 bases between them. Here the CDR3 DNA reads TGTGCCACCAGTGATTTTGGATCTGGGGTGGATACGCAGTATTTT. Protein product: CATSDFGSGVDTQYF.

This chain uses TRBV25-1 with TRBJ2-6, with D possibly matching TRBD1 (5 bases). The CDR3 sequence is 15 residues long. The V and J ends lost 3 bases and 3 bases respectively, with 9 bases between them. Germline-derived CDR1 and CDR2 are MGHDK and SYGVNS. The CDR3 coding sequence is TGTGCCAGCAGTGATCAGGGATATGGGGCCAACGTCCTGACTTTC. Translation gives CASSDQGYGANVLTF.

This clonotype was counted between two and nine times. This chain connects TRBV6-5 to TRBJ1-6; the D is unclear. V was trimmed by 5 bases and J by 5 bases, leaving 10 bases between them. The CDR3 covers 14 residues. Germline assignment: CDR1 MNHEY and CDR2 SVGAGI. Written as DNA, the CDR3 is TGTGCCAGCAGTAACGAAGGTCATAATTCACCCCTCCACTTT. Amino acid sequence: CASSNEGHNSPLHF.

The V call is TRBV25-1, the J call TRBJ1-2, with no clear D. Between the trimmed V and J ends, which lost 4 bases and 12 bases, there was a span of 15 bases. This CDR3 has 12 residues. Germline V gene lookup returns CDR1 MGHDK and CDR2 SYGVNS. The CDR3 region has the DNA TGTGCCAGCAGTGGACCCTACGGCGGCGACACCTTC. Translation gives CASSGPYGGDTF.

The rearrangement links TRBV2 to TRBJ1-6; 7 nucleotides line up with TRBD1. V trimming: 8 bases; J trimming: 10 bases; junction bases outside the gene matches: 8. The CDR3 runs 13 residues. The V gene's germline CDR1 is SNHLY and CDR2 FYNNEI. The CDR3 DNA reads TGTGCCAGCCGGGACAGAGGGCAATCACCCCTCCACTTT. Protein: CASRDRGQSPLHF.

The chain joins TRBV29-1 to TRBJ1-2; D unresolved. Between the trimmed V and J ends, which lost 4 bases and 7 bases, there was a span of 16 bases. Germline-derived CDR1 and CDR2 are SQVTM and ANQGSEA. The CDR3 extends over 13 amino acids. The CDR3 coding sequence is TGCAGCGTTGGCCATGGACCCTCCGGTGGCTACACCTTC. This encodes CSVGHGPSGGYTF.

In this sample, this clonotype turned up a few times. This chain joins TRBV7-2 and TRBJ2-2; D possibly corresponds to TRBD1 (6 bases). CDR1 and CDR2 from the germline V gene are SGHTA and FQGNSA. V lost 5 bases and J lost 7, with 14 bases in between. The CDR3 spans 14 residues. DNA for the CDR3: TGTGCCAGCAGCGGACTGGGGGCCATCGGGGAGCTGTTTTTT. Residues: CASSGLGAIGELFF.

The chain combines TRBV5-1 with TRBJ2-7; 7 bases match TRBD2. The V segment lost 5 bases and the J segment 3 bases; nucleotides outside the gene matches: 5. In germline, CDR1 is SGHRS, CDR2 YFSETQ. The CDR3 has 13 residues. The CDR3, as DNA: TGCGCCAGCAGTCGGTGGGGGGGCTACGAGCAGTACGTC. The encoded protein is CASSRWGGYEQYV.

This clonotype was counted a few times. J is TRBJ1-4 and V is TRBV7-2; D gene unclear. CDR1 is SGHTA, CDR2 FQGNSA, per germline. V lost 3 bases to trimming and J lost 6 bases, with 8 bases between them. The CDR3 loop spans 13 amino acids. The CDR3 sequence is CASSFNRYEKLFF. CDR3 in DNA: TGTGCCAGCAGCTTTAACCGTTATGAAAAACTGTTTTTT.

CDR3 residues: CASSQQDRAWETQYF. The CDR3 DNA follows: TGTGCCAGCAGTCAACAAGACAGGGCGTGGGAGACCCAGTACTTC. The chain combines TRBV12-3 or TRBV12-4 with TRBJ2-5; 7 bases fit TRBD1. The CDR3 totals 15 residues. With 5 bases clipped from V and 5 bases from J, the junction kept 11 bases outside the gene matches.

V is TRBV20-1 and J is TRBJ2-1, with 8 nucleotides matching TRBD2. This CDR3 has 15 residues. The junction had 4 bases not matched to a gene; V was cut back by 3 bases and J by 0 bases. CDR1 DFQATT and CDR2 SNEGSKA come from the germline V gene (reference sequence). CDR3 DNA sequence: TGCAGTGCTAGGTCCCTAGCGGGCTCCTACAATGAGCAGTTCTTC. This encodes CSARSLAGSYNEQFF.

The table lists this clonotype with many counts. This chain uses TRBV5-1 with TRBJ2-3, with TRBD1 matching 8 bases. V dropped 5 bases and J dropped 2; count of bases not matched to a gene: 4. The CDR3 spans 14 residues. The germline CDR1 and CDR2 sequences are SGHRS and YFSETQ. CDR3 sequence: CASRDRAPTDTQYF. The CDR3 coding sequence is TGCGCCAGCAGGGACAGGGCCCCCACAGATACGCAGTATTTT.

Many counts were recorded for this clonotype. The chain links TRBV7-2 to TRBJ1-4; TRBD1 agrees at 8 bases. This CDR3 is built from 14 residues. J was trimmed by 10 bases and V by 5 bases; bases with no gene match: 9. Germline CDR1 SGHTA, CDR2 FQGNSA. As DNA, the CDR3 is TGTGCCAGCAGCCGGACAGGGATTTCCCCAAAACTGTTTTTT. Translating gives CASSRTGISPKLFF.

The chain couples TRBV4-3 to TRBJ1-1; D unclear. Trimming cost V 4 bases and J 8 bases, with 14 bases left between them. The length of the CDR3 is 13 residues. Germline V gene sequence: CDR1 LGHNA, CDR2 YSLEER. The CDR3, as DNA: TGCGCCAGCAGCCGGGAAGCCCGAAGGGAAGCTTTCTTT. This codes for CASSREARREAFF.

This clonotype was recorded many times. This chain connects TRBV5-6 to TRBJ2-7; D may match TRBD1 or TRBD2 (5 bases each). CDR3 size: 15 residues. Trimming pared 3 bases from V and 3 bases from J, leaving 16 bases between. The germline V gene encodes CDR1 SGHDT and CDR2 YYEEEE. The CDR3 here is CASSSGPGPRYEQYV. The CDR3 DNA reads TGTGCCAGCAGCTCCGGACCGGGACCCCGCTACGAGCAGTACGTC.

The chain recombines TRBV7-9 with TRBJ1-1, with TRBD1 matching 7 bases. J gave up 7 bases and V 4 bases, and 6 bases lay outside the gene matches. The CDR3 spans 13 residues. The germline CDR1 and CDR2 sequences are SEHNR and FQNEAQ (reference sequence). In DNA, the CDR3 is TGTGCCAGCAGCTCCAGACAGGGTGATGAAGCTTTCTTT. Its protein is CASSSRQGDEAFF.

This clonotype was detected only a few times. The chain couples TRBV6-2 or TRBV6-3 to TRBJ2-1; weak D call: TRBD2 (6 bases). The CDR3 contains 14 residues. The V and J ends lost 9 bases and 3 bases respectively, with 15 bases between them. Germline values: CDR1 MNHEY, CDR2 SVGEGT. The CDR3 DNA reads TGTGCCAGTAACCGGGACTTAGACTACAATGAGCAGTTCTTC. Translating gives CASNRDLDYNEQFF.

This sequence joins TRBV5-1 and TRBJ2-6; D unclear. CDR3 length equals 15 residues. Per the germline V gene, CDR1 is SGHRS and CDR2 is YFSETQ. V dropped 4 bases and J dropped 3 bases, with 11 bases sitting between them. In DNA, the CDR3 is TGCGCCAGCAGCCCCTATTCTCGTGGGGCCAACGTCCTGACTTTC. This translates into CASSPYSRGANVLTF. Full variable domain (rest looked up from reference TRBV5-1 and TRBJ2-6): KAGVTQTPRYLIKTRGQQVTLSCSPISGHRSVSWYQQTPGQGLQFLFEYFSETQRNKGNFPGRFSGRQFSNSRSEMNVSTLELGDSALYLCASSPYSRGANVLTFGAGSRLTVL.

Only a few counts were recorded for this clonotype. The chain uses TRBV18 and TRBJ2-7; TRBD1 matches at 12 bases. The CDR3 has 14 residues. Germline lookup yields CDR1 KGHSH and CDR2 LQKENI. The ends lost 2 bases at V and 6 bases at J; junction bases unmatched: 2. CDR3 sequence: CASSPGTGGFEQYF. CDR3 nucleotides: TGTGCCAGCTCACCAGGGACAGGGGGCTTCGAGCAGTACTTC.

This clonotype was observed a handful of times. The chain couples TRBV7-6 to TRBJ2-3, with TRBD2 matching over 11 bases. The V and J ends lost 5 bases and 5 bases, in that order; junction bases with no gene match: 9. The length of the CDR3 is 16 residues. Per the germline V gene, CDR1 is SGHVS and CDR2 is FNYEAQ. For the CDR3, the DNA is TGTGCCAGCAGCCGAATAGCGGGGGGGCGAGGAGATACGCAGTATTTT. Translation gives CASSRIAGGRGDTQYF. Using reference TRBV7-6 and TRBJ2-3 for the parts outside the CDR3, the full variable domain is GAGVSQSPRYKVTKRGQDVALRCDPISGHVSLYWYRQALGQGPEFLTYFNYEAQQDKSGLPNDRFSAERPEGSISTLTIQRTEQRDSAMYRCASSRIAGGRGDTQYFGPGTRLTVL.

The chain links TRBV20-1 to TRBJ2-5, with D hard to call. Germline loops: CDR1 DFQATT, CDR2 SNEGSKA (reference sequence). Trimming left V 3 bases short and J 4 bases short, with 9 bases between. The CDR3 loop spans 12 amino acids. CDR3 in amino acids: CSASLRPETQYF. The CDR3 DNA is TGCAGTGCTAGCCTTCGCCCAGAGACCCAGTACTTC.

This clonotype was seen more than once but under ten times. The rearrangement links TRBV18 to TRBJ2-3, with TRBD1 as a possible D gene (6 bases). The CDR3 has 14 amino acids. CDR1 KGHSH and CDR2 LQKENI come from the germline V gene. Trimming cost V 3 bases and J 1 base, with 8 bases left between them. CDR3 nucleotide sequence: TGTGCCAGCTCACCCGCAGGGGGCACAGATACGCAGTATTTT. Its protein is CASSPAGGTDTQYF.

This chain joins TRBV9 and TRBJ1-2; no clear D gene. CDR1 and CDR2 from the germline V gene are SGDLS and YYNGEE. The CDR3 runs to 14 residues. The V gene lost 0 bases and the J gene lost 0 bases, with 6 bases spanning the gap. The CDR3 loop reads CASSVEATNYGYTF. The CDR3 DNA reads TGTGCCAGCAGCGTAGAGGCTACTAACTATGGCTACACCTTC.